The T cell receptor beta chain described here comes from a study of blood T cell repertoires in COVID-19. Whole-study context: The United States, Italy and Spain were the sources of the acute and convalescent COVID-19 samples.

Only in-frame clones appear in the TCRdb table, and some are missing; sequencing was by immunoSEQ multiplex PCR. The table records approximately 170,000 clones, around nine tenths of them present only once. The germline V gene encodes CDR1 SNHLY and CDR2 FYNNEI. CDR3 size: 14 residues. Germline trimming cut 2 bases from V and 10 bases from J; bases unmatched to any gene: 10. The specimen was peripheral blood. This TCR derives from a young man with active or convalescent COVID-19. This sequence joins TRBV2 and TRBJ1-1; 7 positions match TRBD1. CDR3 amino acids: CASSERQGETRAFF. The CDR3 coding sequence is TGTGCCAGCAGTGAAAGACAGGGCGAGACCCGAGCTTTCTTT.